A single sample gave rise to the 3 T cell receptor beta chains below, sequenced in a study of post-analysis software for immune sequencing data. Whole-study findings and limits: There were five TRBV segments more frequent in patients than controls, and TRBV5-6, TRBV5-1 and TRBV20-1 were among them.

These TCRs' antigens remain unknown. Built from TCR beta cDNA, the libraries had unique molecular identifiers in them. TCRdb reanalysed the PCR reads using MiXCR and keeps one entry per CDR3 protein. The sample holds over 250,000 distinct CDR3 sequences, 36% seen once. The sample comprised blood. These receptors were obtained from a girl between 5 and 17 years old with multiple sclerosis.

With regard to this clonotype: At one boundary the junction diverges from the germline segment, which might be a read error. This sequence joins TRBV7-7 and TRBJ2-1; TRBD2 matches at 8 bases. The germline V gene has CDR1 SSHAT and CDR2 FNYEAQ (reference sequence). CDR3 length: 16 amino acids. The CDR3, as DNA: TGTGCTAGCAGCTTAGTCCCCCAGCGGGAGTTAGGTGAGCAGTTCTTC. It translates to CASSLVPQRELGEQFF.

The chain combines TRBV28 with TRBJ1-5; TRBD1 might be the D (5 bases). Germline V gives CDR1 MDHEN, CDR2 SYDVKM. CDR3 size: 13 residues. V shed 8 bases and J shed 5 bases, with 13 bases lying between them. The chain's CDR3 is CASGRGRDQPQHF. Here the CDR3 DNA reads TGTGCCAGCGGACGGGGGAGGGATCAGCCCCAGCATTTT.

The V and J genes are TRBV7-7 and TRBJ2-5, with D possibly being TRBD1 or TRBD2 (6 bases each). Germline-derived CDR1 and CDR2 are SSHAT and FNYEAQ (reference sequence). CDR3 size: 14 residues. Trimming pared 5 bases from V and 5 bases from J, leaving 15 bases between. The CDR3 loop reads CASSPRGGSETQYF. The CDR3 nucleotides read TGTGCCAGCAGCCCCAGAGGGGGGTCGGAGACCCAGTACTTC.